The 31 T cell receptor beta chains below come from one sample, sequenced in a study of CD8+ T cells in alopecia areata. Reverse transcription of extracted RNA yielded cDNA, which provided the sequencing template. Assay used: immunoSEQ multiplex PCR; TCRdb lists only in-frame clones, some missing. In total the sample includes 2,200 or so clones, none of them seen once. Cells that came from pooled cutaneous lymph nodes were sorted using CD4, CD8alpha, NKG2D, NKG2ACE and other markers. The sequenced material came from CD8+ T cells sorted from a lymph node. The receptor source for this set is a C3H/HeJ mouse with alopecia areata. For this strain, the MHC haplotype corresponds to H2-k.

Only a few counts were recorded for this clone. The genes are named according to mouse. The read falls 4 residues short of the CDR3 end, and the missing part is taken from the germline J gene. This chain uses TRBV13-2 with TRBJ2-7; the match to TRBD2 covers 9 bases. The V segment lost 0 bases and the J segment 0 bases; nucleotides outside the gene matches: 4. The CDR3 runs 16 residues. Germline assignment: CDR1 NNHNN and CDR2 SYGAGS (reference sequence). The part of the CDR3 DNA that was read is TGTGCCAGCGGTGATGCAAACTGGGGGGTCTCCTAT. As protein: CASGDANWGVSY. The full-length CDR3 reads as CASGDANWGVSYEQYF.

The sample holds many counts of this clone. Gene names and germline refer to mouse. From the germline J gene comes the end of the CDR3, since the read stops 4 residues before it. This rearrangement joins TRBV13-1 to TRBJ2-3, with 8 positions matching TRBD1. V was clipped by 10 bases and J by 1 base; unmatched bases: 5. The CDR3 consists of 13 residues. Per germline, CDR1 NSHNY and CDR2 SYGAGN. Partial CDR3 DNA: TGTGCCGGTGACAGGGGAGGTGCAGAA. The encoded protein is CAGDRGGAE. In full, the CDR3 reads CAGDRGGAETLYF.

This clone was recorded a few times. Gene and germline names: mouse. The read comes to an end 4 residues before the CDR3 does, leaving the germline J gene to fill in the end. The chain recombines TRBV13-2 with TRBJ2-7, with 7 bases identical to TRBD2. Germline V CDR1 and CDR2: NNHNN, SYGAGS (reference sequence). V was clipped by 5 bases and J by 3 bases; unmatched bases: 2. The CDR3 has 12 amino acids. CDR3 sequence: CASGGLDYEQYF. The DNA read from the CDR3 is TGTGCCAGCGGAGGACTGGACTAT.

Points on this clone: All gene names here are mouse names. The read gets to within 4 residues of the CDR3 end, and the germline J gene fills in the rest. The chain employs TRBV13-1 and TRBJ1-1; possibly TRBD1 for D (6 bases). Per germline, CDR1 NSHNY and CDR2 SYGAGN. This CDR3 spans 15 amino acids. CDR3 amino acids: CASSDAGLGGREVFF. The sequenced CDR3 bases are TGTGCCAGCAGTGATGCGGGACTGGGGGGGCGA.

The sample holds a few counts of this clone. Mouse gene names apply. The read ends 4 residues shy of where the CDR3 ends; the end is completed using the germline J gene. The chain joins TRBV19 to TRBJ1-1, with D perhaps TRBD1 (6 bases). The CDR3 consists of 15 residues. V gave up 0 bases and J gave up 0 bases, with 9 bases separating them. Per germline, CDR1 FNHDT and CDR2 SITEND (reference sequence). CDR3 residues: CASSIGGTTNTEVFF. The DNA read from the CDR3 is TGTGCCAGCAGTATAGGTGGGACAACAAACACA.

This clone showed up many times. Germline and genes here are mouse. The read is 4 residues too short to cover the CDR3 end, so that end is filled in from the germline J gene. V gene TRBV13-1 combines with J gene TRBJ2-7, with TRBD1 matching 7 bases. CDR1 and CDR2 from the germline V gene are NSHNY and SYGAGN. The V segment lost 2 bases and the J segment 1 base; nucleotides outside the gene matches: 0. The CDR3 totals 13 residues. CDR3 DNA, as far as it was read: TGTGCCAGCAGTGACAGGGGGTCCTAT. Translating gives CASSDRGSY. The entire CDR3 is CASSDRGSYEQYF.

This clone occurred many times. Gene names are mouse gene names. The read finishes 4 residues shy of the CDR3 end, and the germline J gene is used to complete it. The rearrangement joins TRBV13-2 to TRBJ2-3; possible D gene TRBD1, 5 bases. This CDR3 spans 15 amino acids. Trimming pared 0 bases from V and 1 base from J, leaving 9 bases between. Germline CDR1 and CDR2: NNHNN and SYGAGS (reference sequence). The CDR3 bases that were read are TGTGCCAGCGGTGATGTGGCACAGGGTGCAGAA. This translates into CASGDVAQGAE. The entire CDR3 is CASGDVAQGAETLYF.

This clone was counted many times. Genes and germline are mouse. The CDR3 end lies 4 residues beyond the end of the read and is filled in from the germline J gene. V gene TRBV13-2 combines with J gene TRBJ2-5, with TRBD2 identical over 11 bases. This CDR3 region has 16 residues. Germline CDR1 reads NNHNN; CDR2 reads SYGAGS (reference sequence). The CDR3 sequence is CASGDATGGARDTQYF. Partial CDR3 DNA: TGTGCCAGCGGTGATGCCACTGGGGGGGCCCGGGAC.

This clone was seen a few times. Gene names and germline match the mouse. The read terminates 4 residues ahead of where the CDR3 ends, so the germline J gene completes it. V and J are TRBV4 and TRBJ1-2, with D possibly TRBD1 on 5 matching bases. The CDR3 covers 14 residues. V was clipped by 5 bases and J by 0 bases, with 10 bases between them. The V gene's germline CDR1 is LGHDT and CDR2 YNNKQL (reference sequence). The DNA read from the CDR3 is TGTGCCAGCAGCCCGACAGTTGCAAACTCC. Translating it yields CASSPTVANS. The full CDR3 reads CASSPTVANSDYTF.

In its sample, this clone was seen many times. Any gene name here is a mouse gene name. The read is 4 residues too short to cover the CDR3 end, so that end is filled in from the germline J gene. V and J are TRBV13-2 and TRBJ1-2; TRBD1 agrees at 11 bases. Germline CDR1 and CDR2: NNHNN and SYGAGS (reference sequence). The CDR3 extends over 14 amino acids. With V trimmed by 3 bases and J by 3 bases, 1 base remained unmatched. The DNA read from the CDR3 is TGTGCCAGCGGTGGGACAGGGGGCGACTCC. Its protein is CASGGTGGDS. In full, the CDR3 is CASGGTGGDSDYTF.

Note on this clone: The genes and germline here are from mouse. The CDR3 loop is CASSSGASAETLYF. The part of the CDR3 DNA that was read is TGTGCCAGCTCTTCTGGGGCTAGTGCAGAA. The chain recombines TRBV12-2 with TRBJ2-3, with D maybe TRBD2 (6 bases). The sequence runs out 4 residues before the end of the CDR3; the remainder is reconstructed from the germline J gene. The CDR3 length is 14 residues. The V end was cut by 3 bases, the J end by 0 bases, with 9 bases between. Germline V lookup: CDR1 SGHLS, CDR2 HYDKME. Full variable domain (outside the CDR3, taken from reference TRBV12-2 and TRBJ2-3): NSGVVQSPRYIIKGKGERSILKCIPISGHLSVAWYQQTQGQELKFFIQHYDKMERDKGNLPSRFSVQQFDDYHSEMNMSALELEDSAVYFCASSSGASAETLYFGSGTRLTVL.

Worth noting for this clone: Mouse gene names apply. The sequence runs out 4 residues before the end of the CDR3; the remainder is reconstructed from the germline J gene. This chain connects TRBV13-1 to TRBJ1-1; 10 nucleotides align to TRBD1. Germline V gives CDR1 NSHNY, CDR2 SYGAGN. This CDR3 contains 16 residues. V shed 5 bases and J 4 bases; nucleotides not matched to a gene: 11. CDR3 in amino acids: CASSVPGQGRGTEVFF. Partial CDR3 DNA: TGTGCCAGCAGCGTCCCGGGACAGGGGAGAGGCACA.

In its sample, this clone ranks as hyperexpanded. The genes and germline here are from mouse. The read falls 4 residues short of the CDR3 end, and the missing part is taken from the germline J gene. The chain is built from TRBV19 and TRBJ1-2, with TRBD1 as a possible D gene (6 bases). Germline CDR1 and CDR2: FNHDT and SITEND (reference sequence). The V end lost 2 bases, the J end lost 0 bases, and 8 bases lay between the germline ends. The CDR3 spans 14 residues. The covered CDR3 bases are TGTGCCAGCAGTATGGGACAAACAAACTCC. Translating gives CASSMGQTNS. The CDR3 as a whole reads CASSMGQTNSDYTF.

This clone was seen many times. These gene names are mouse names. CDR3 protein: CASSPRLGANQDTQYF. The CDR3 bases that were read are TGTGCCAGCAGCCCTCGACTGGGGGCTAACCAAGAC. The J gene is TRBJ2-5, the V gene TRBV5; 9 bases are a match to TRBD2. The CDR3 end lies 4 residues beyond the end of the read and is filled in from the germline J gene. Trimming cost V 4 bases and J 0 bases; bases outside gene matches: 5. The CDR3 length is 16 residues. Per germline, CDR1 LGHNA and CDR2 YNLKQL (reference sequence).

This clone was observed a few times. The genes and germline here are from mouse. The read terminates 4 residues before the CDR3 end, so the remaining end is supplied by the germline J gene. The chain has TRBV13-1 and TRBJ2-7; 8 bases align to TRBD1. This CDR3 region has 15 residues. The germline V gene has CDR1 NSHNY and CDR2 SYGAGN. The junction had 2 bases not matched to a gene; V was cut back by 0 bases and J by 0 bases. The CDR3 sequence is CASSDDRGSSYEQYF. The sequenced part of the CDR3 DNA is TGTGCCAGCAGTGATGACAGGGGGAGCTCCTAT.

This clone was observed many times. Gene names are the mouse ones. The CDR3 end lies 4 residues beyond the end of the read and is filled in from the germline J gene. This sequence joins TRBV13-1 and TRBJ2-1, with TRBD2 matching over 7 bases. CDR3 length equals 16 residues. The germline V gene has CDR1 NSHNY and CDR2 SYGAGN. The trim removed 0 bases at V and 1 base at J, leaving 4 bases unmatched. The CDR3 DNA, read in part, is TGTGCCAGCAGTGATGCGGGGGGGTTCAACTATGCT. Protein product: CASSDAGGFNYA. The CDR3, in full, reads CASSDAGGFNYAEQFF.

Notes on this clone: Gene names are the mouse ones. The read falls 4 residues short of the CDR3 end, and the missing part is taken from the germline J gene. This sequence joins TRBV19 and TRBJ1-1, with 9 bases fitting TRBD1. The germline V gene has CDR1 FNHDT and CDR2 SITEND (reference sequence). The CDR3 has 13 amino acids. Unmatched junction bases numbered 2, after V lost 5 bases and J lost 3 bases. CDR3 sequence: CASSRTGDTEVFF. The CDR3 bases that were read are TGTGCCAGCAGCCGGACAGGGGACACA. The full variable domain, rest sourced from reference TRBV19 and TRBJ1-1, is GGIITQTPKFLIGQEGQKLTLKCQQNFNHDTMYWYRQDSGKGLRLIYYSITENDLQKGDLSEGYDASREKKSSFSLTVTSAQKNEMAVFLCASSRTGDTEVFFGKGTRLTVV.

This clone was picked up many times. The genes are named according to mouse. The CDR3 here is CAWSLTGADTEVFF. CDR3 DNA (partial): TGTGCCTGGAGTCTAACAGGGGCGGACACA. This chain links TRBV31 with TRBJ1-1; 7 nucleotides agree with TRBD1. The CDR3 end falls 4 residues outside the read, so it is completed with the germline J gene. This CDR3 has 14 amino acids. Germline V gives CDR1 GKSSPN, CDR2 SITVG. The trim removed 0 bases at V and 3 bases at J, leaving 4 bases unmatched.

There are many counts of this clone. Gene names and germline match the mouse. The read ends 4 residues early relative to the CDR3; the germline J gene fills the gap. V and J are TRBV13-1 and TRBJ1-1, with TRBD1 as a possible D gene (5 bases). Germline V gives CDR1 NSHNY, CDR2 SYGAGN. This CDR3 is built from 12 residues. The germline V and J ends were trimmed by 7 bases and 0 bases, with 7 bases remaining between them. The DNA read from the CDR3 is TGTGCCAGCGACAGCCCAAACACA. It codes for CASDSPNT. From start to end, the CDR3 is CASDSPNTEVFF.

The table lists this clone with many counts. The gene names here belong to mouse. From the germline J gene comes the end of the CDR3, since the read stops 4 residues before it. The chain uses TRBV5 and TRBJ2-4, with 8 positions matching TRBD1. The CDR3 is 16 amino acids. Germline CDR1 and CDR2: LGHNA and YNLKQL (reference sequence). V lost 1 base, J lost 3 bases, and 6 bases stayed unmatched. The sequenced CDR3 bases are TGTGCCAGCAGCCAAGTCCCAGACAGGGGACAAAAC. Its protein product is CASSQVPDRGQN. The entire CDR3 sequence reads CASSQVPDRGQNTLYF.

This clone has a count of ten or more. Gene labels here are mouse ones. The CDR3 end is not reached by the read, which stops 4 residues before it; the germline J gene fills it in. The same CDR3 arises from other DNA sequences in this sample as well. The rearrangement uses TRBV19 and TRBJ1-2, with 7 bases identical to TRBD1. The CDR3 covers 14 residues. Germline assignment: CDR1 FNHDT and CDR2 SITEND (reference sequence). V dropped 4 bases and J dropped 0; count of bases not matched to a gene: 3. CDR3 amino acids: CASSRDSANSDYTF. The covered CDR3 bases are TGTGCCAGCAGTCGGGACAGTGCAAACTCC. The whole variable domain, filled in from reference TRBV19 and TRBJ1-2, reads GGIITQTPKFLIGQEGQKLTLKCQQNFNHDTMYWYRQDSGKGLRLIYYSITENDLQKGDLSEGYDASREKKSSFSLTVTSAQKNEMAVFLCASSRDSANSDYTFGSGTRLLVI.

As to this clone: Each gene name is a mouse one. The read halts 4 residues ahead of the CDR3 end, with the missing end drawn from the germline J gene. This rearrangement joins TRBV31 to TRBJ1-1, with D possibly matching TRBD1 (6 bases). Germline-derived CDR1 and CDR2 are GKSSPN and SITVG. V gave up 0 bases and J gave up 0 bases, with 11 bases separating them. The CDR3 has 15 residues. The covered CDR3 bases are TGTGCCTGGAGTCTAGGGGGGGGTGCAAACACA. This codes for CAWSLGGGANT. The whole CDR3 protein is CAWSLGGGANTEVFF. The variable domain in full, with the rest retrieved from reference TRBV31 and TRBJ1-1, is AQTIHQWPVAEIKAVGSPLSLGCTIKGKSSPNLYWYWQATGGTLQQLFYSITVGQVESVVQLNLSASRPKDDQFILSTEKLLLSHSGFYLCAWSLGGGANTEVFFGKGTRLTVV.

This clone was detected many times. The gene names here belong to mouse. The CDR3 end lies 4 residues beyond the end of the read and is filled in from the germline J gene. V usage is TRBV1 and J usage is TRBJ2-7; 12 positions agree with TRBD2. The germline gives CDR1 NSQYPW, CDR2 LRSPGD (reference sequence). CDR3 size: 14 residues. CDR3 protein: CTCSGDWGADEQYF. The covered CDR3 bases are TGCACCTGCAGTGGGGACTGGGGGGCTGAT.

This clone was seen more than once but under ten times. Any gene name here is a mouse gene name. From the germline J gene comes the end of the CDR3, since the read stops 4 residues before it. This chain joins TRBV1 and TRBJ2-7, with TRBD2 matching over 11 bases. The CDR3 covers 13 residues. The germline gives CDR1 NSQYPW, CDR2 LRSPGD (reference sequence). The sequenced part of the CDR3 DNA is TGCACCTGCAGGGACTGGGGGGAATAT. This sequence encodes CTCRDWGEY. The entire CDR3 is CTCRDWGEYEQYF.

This clone was picked up many times. Mouse gene names apply. The CDR3 extends 4 residues past the end of the read, so its final part is completed from the germline J gene. V usage is TRBV13-1 and J usage is TRBJ1-1; tentatively, D is TRBD1 (5 bases). This CDR3 contains 12 residues. Per the germline V gene, CDR1 is NSHNY and CDR2 is SYGAGN. Trimming shortened V by 4 bases and J by 4 bases, and 8 bases separated the two germline ends. CDR3 DNA, as far as it was read: TGTGCCAGCAGTAGAGGGGTCACA. Amino acids: CASSRGVT. From start to end, the CDR3 is CASSRGVTEVFF.

Ten or more counts support this clone. Germline and genes here are mouse. The observed sequence ends 4 residues before the CDR3 terminus, with the missing tail filled in from the germline J gene. The chain links TRBV1 to TRBJ2-3, with 13 bases that match TRBD2. V shed 1 base, J shed 0 bases, and the junction held 1 base outside the gene matches. Per germline, CDR1 NSQYPW and CDR2 LRSPGD (reference sequence). This CDR3 contains 17 residues. The DNA read from the CDR3 is TGCACCTGCAGTGCAGGGACTGGGGGGGCTAGTGCAGAA. Amino acid sequence: CTCSAGTGGASAE. The CDR3 as a whole reads CTCSAGTGGASAETLYF.

This clone was observed a few times. Gene names and germline refer to mouse. Sequencing ends 4 residues short of the CDR3 end; the germline J gene provides the rest. The chain couples TRBV19 to TRBJ2-2, with 10 positions matching TRBD1. Trimming at V came to 5 bases and at J to 2 bases, leaving 0 bases not matched to a gene. Germline V gene data show CDR1 as FNHDT and CDR2 as SITEND (reference sequence). CDR3 length: 14 residues. The sequenced part of the CDR3 DNA is TGTGCCAGCAGGGACAGGGGGAACACCGGG. Protein sequence: CASRDRGNTG. The entire CDR3 protein reads CASRDRGNTGQLYF. Using reference TRBV19 and TRBJ2-2 for the parts outside the CDR3, the full variable domain is GGIITQTPKFLIGQEGQKLTLKCQQNFNHDTMYWYRQDSGKGLRLIYYSITENDLQKGDLSEGYDASREKKSSFSLTVTSAQKNEMAVFLCASRDRGNTGQLYFGEGSKLTVL.

This clone showed up many times. Genes here carry mouse names. CDR3 sequence reads: CASRTGGPEVFF. Partial CDR3 DNA: TGTGCTAGCAGGACAGGGGGCCCA. The chain couples TRBV29 to TRBJ1-1; 10 bases are shared with TRBD1. The read gets to within 4 residues of the CDR3 end, and the germline J gene fills in the rest. The CDR3 contains 12 residues. The germline CDR1 and CDR2 sequences are MSHET and SYDVDS.

Comment on this clone: An end of the junction does not agree with germline; a read error may underlie this. Mouse gene names and germline throughout. The sequence runs out 4 residues before the end of the CDR3; the remainder is reconstructed from the germline J gene. Other DNA variants within this sample encode the same CDR3. This chain links TRBV13-3 with TRBJ2-7; TRBD2 matches at 10 bases. This CDR3 spans 13 amino acids. Germline V gene data show CDR1 as NNHDY and CDR2 as SYVADS. The covered CDR3 bases are TGCGCCAGCACCGGACTGGGGGACTAT. It specifies CASTGLGDY. The entire CDR3 sequence reads CASTGLGDYEQYF.

This clone has ten or more counts. Gene names follow the mouse nomenclature. Sequencing ends 4 residues short of the CDR3 end; the germline J gene provides the rest. The chain recombines TRBV13-2 with TRBJ2-3; 11 bases are a match to TRBD2. The J segment lost 0 bases and the V segment lost 2 bases, leaving 8 bases of the junction unmatched. CDR3 length: 18 amino acids. CDR1 is NNHNN and CDR2 is SYGAGS in the germline V gene (reference sequence). Partial CDR3 DNA: TGTGCCAGCGGTGAAGTTGACTGGGGGGGTCCTAGTGCAGAA. Translation gives CASGEVDWGGPSAE. The complete CDR3 protein is CASGEVDWGGPSAETLYF.

Turning to this clone: The genes and germline here are from mouse. The read is 4 residues too short to cover the CDR3 end, so that end is filled in from the germline J gene. The chain uses TRBV31 and TRBJ1-2; D not resolved. The CDR3 sequence is 12 residues long. V dropped 1 base and J dropped 1 base, with 4 bases sitting between them. Germline loops: CDR1 GKSSPN, CDR2 SITVG. The CDR3 loop reads CAWSPRNSDYTF. Partial CDR3 DNA: TGTGCCTGGAGTCCCAGAAACTCC.